This TCR beta chain derives from a study of regulatory T cells in long-lasting Graves disease. Building the TCR beta libraries relied on iRepertoire HTBI primers, and CDR3 regions underwent Arm-PCR. MiXCR, run by TCRdb on the multiplex PCR reads, gives a single entry per CDR3 protein. The table lists around 450,000 distinct CDR3 sequences, about a fifth of them singletons. The time point: persistent/refractory GD, antithyroid drugs over 5 years with positive TRAb. Scientists built the TCR library using RNA that was extracted from PBMCs. The sequence derives from a female donor with Graves disease. The sample in question was peripheral blood mononuclear cells (PBMCs), obtained when the disease was refractory, from a patient treated with antithyroid drugs.

Here the CDR3 reads CASSLRLSIQGISHTGELFF. The DNA for the CDR3 is TGTGCCAGCAGCTTGCGACTTTCTATACAGGGTATTTCGCACACCGGGGAGCTGTTTTTT. The chain employs TRBV5-5 and TRBJ2-2, with D tentatively TRBD1 (6 bases). Germline CDR1 reads SGHKS; CDR2 reads YYEKEE (reference sequence). The length of the CDR3 is 20 residues. Trimming took off 1 base at V and 3 bases at J, with 25 bases between the two ends.